This T cell receptor beta chain was recorded in a study of spatial heterogeneity in lung cancer (dated by TCRdb to the late 2010s). About the study as a whole: Donors were around 69 patients with early-stage, untreated non-small cell lung cancer from the lung TRACERx cohort. Follow-up PBMC samples were sequenced whenever available, and the median time to follow-up was roughly 2 years after resection. Beta-chain transcripts were consistently detected in greater numbers than alpha-chain transcripts, which likely reflected higher beta-chain transcript abundance. In the raw uncorrected reads, each unique combination of TCR and UMI appeared more than ten times on average. In non-small cell lung cancer, the study made a quantitative comparison of TCR alpha and beta repertoires among multiple tumor regions, matched nontumor lung and blood. Nonsynonymous mutation counts, determined by whole-exome sequencing of tumor tissue, were related to features of the TCR repertoire. At surgery, both alpha and beta chains were TCR-sequenced in approximately 210 tumor regions, 63 to 65 matched nontumor lung samples and a few dozen PBMC samples.

The library was produced with 5' RACE. Instrument on record: NextSeq 500. In the TCR library protocol, a unique molecular identifier was attached to each TCR cDNA molecule so that PCR and sequencing errors could be corrected. For the original study's pipeline: TCR identification, UMI-based error correction and CDR3 extraction were all carried out with Decombinator tools. Expanded TCRs were defined as those above a frequency of 2 per 1,000, corresponding to the top 1% of the tumor frequency distribution. Renyi diversity was computed with the R vegan package after each repertoire had been subsampled 100 times to 5,000 TCRs. CDR3 similarity networks were constructed using string-kernel similarity of amino acid triplets, with links drawn between CDR3s whose pairwise similarity was above 0.82. TCRdb redid the processing of the public reads, applying fastp at Q25 and MiXCR, and retained in-frame beta chains. Every entry covers one CDR3 protein and lists the most common genes and DNA from its rows. The V and J calls and clone size are TCRdb's, not the authors'. Present in this sample are about 70,000 distinct CDR3 sequences, 7.5% to 10% of which were seen just once. The ten most abundant clones make up roughly 1.9% of the sample.

In the case of this clonotype: Its target antigen remains unknown. Within one base of it there is no much larger clone, and no base qualities were kept.

At the junction V is shortened by 4 bases and J by 1 base, with 7 bases in between. The CDR3 contains 14 residues, cysteine and phenylalanine counted. Only CDR3 DNA remains: 42 bases, in frame from the first base. According to the germline V gene, CDR1 reads SNHLY and CDR2 reads FYNNEI. Findings and caveats that apply to the study as a whole: Only 11 to 15 patients were included in the comparisons of baseline and follow-up blood repertoires. Ubiquitous expanded tumor TCRs were detected in blood more often at tumor resection than at routine follow-up. Additional single-cell paired TCR alpha and beta sequencing was considered necessary to confirm, at a functional level, the hypothesis that regional TCRs recognize regional mutations.

The intended sense of this specimen's time point label: blood at routine non-recurrence follow-up after resection. Whole RNA extracted from tumor and nontumor lung tissue, or from cryopreserved PBMC samples, was used for TCR sequencing without cell sorting. Only patients with enough RNA available from two or more tumor regions were chosen for TCR sequencing. The receptor comes from a female donor with early-stage non-small cell lung cancer. The V and J segments used are TRBV2 and TRBJ2-2, with the D segment identity uncertain. Source: PBMCs, taken at follow-up. DNA sequence: TGTGCCAGCAGTGTTGCCGAGAACACCGGGGAGCTGTTTTTT. Its coded protein is CASSVAENTGELFF.